Listed here is a single T cell receptor (beta chain). The antigen is unknown. The data were obtained in a study of somatic mutations in cytotoxic T cells in rheumatoid arthritis. Notes on the study in general: CD8+ T-cell clonality showed no significant difference between rheumatoid arthritis patients and age-matched healthy controls.

TCRdb's copy holds only in-frame clones and misses some; the assay was immunoSEQ multiplex PCR. The repertoire holds approximately 19,000 clones, approximately 78% seen once, with over 13% in the top ten. The CDR3 covers 14 residues. Trimming at V came to 0 bases and at J to 6 bases, leaving 6 bases not matched to a gene. Germline V gene data show CDR1 as SGHRS and CDR2 as YFSETQ. Sequenced sample: CD8+ T cells sorted from blood. The source of this sequence is an adult with rheumatoid arthritis. The rearrangement links TRBV5-1 to TRBJ2-7; 7 bases match TRBD1. The CDR3 is CASSLVTGDVEQYF. The CDR3 bases are TGCGCCAGCAGCTTGGTTACAGGGGATGTCGAGCAGTACTTC. The full variable domain, completed using reference TRBV5-1 and TRBJ2-7, is KAGVTQTPRYLIKTRGQQVTLSCSPISGHRSVSWYQQTPGQGLQFLFEYFSETQRNKGNFPGRFSGRQFSNSRSEMNVSTLELGDSALYLCASSLVTGDVEQYFGPGTRLTVT.